This T cell receptor (beta chain) was captured in a study of cytomegalovirus exposure and HLA in healthy donors. The CDR3 is 16 residues long. Germline V gene sequence: CDR1 LNHDA, CDR2 SQIVND (reference sequence). Whole-study results and caveats: For TCR beta chains, V- and J-gene trimming was later linked to a missense DCLRE1C variant. Productive status was seen about 90% or about 30% of the time for most TCR beta V segments in an earlier analysis.

Amplification used 60 Vbeta primers and 13 Jbeta primers. Authors' data handling: Later work found around 80 million unique TCR beta chains, with some 11 million shared. Assay: immunoSEQ multiplex PCR; the TCRdb copy retains only in-frame clones and omits some. For V, J and clone size, that table is used; D and trimming come from the DNA. The sample lists some 140,000 clones; about four fifths were seen once. Points on this clone: Antigen specificity is unknown. One junction end does not reproduce the germline sequence, and a read error may be involved.

This clonotype was sampled from a man aged 25-40 years in good health and CMV-seropositive. V is TRBV19 and J is TRBJ2-2, with 7 bases fitting TRBD1. The sequenced sample was PBMCs. The chain's CDR3 is CASSIRRQGNIGELFF. CDR3 in DNA: TGTGCCAGTAGTATACGGCGACAGGGTAACATCGGGGAGCTGTTTTTT.